Listed here is a single T cell receptor beta chain. Its antigen is not identified. The CDR3 contains 17 residues. V was pared by 6 bases and J by 0 bases, with 10 bases of the junction left unmatched. Germline lookup yields CDR1 SGHRS and CDR2 YFSETQ. The data were taken from a study of radiotherapy plus CTLA-4 blockade in lung cancer. Points from the study as a whole: Tumor-derived TCR clones expanded in blood after radiotherapy plus ipilimumab. Early blood T cell clone dynamics reportedly forecast response best, with interferon-beta.

This table comes from immunoSEQ multiplex PCR, and its TCRdb copy is limited to in-frame clones, with some not included. The sample holds 57,000 or so clones; approximately 80% are singletons and the top ten take about 4.2%. This sequence joins TRBV5-1 and TRBJ2-3, with 10 bases that match TRBD2. This specimen consisted of peripheral blood, obtained from a patient treated with radiotherapy plus ipilimumab. This clonotype was obtained from a human donor with non-small cell lung cancer who had a complete response to radiotherapy plus ipilimumab. In DNA form, the CDR3 reads TGCGCCAGCAATCCACAAGCGGGAGGGCTTAGCACAGATACGCAGTATTTT. As protein: CASNPQAGGLSTDTQYF.